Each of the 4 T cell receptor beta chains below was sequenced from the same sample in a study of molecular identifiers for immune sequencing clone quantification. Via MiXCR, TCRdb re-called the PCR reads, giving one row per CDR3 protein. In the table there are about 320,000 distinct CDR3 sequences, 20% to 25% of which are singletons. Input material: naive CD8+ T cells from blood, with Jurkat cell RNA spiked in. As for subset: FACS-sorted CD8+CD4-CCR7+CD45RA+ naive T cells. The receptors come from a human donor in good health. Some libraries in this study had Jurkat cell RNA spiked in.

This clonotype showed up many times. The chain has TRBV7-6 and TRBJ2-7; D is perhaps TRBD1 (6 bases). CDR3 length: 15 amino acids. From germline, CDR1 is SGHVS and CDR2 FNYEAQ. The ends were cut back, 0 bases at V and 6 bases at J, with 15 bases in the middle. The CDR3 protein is CASSLAQGRGGEQYF. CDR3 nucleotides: TGTGCCAGCAGCTTAGCGCAGGGACGAGGGGGCGAGCAGTACTTC.

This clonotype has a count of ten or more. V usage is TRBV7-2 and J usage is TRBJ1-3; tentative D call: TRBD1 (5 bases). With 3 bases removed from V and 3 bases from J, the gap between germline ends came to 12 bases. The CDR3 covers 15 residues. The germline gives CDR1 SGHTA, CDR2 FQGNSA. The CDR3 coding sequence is TGTGCCAGCAGCTTCGGGGGAGAAGGTGGAAACACCATATATTTT. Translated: CASSFGGEGGNTIYF.

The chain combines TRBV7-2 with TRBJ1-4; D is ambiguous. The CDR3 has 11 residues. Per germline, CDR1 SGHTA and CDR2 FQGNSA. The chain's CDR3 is CATATDEKLFF. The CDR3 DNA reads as TGTGCAACGGCCACGGATGAAAAACTGTTTTTT.

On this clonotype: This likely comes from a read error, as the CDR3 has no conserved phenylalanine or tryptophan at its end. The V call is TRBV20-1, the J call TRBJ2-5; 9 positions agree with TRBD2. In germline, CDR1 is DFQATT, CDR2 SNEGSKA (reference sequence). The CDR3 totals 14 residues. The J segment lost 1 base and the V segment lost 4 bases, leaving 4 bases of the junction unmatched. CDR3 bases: TGCAGTGCTACGGAACTAGCGGGCCAAGAGACCCAGTACCTC. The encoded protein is CSATELAGQETQYL.